This paragraph covers one T cell receptor beta chain sequence. Enrolment of Seattle patients took place during active infection, and they were followed longitudinally. The record originates from a study of blood T cell repertoires in COVID-19. Study summary: Samples representing acute and convalescent COVID-19 were sourced from the United States, Italy and Spain. In each case, the material was cDNA or gDNA derived from T cells, B-cell-depleted T cells, or PBMCs.

The V gene lost 6 bases and the J gene lost 0 bases, with 15 bases spanning the gap. The CDR3 totals 15 residues. CDR1 is SGHRS, CDR2 YFSETQ, per germline. Original methodology: Estimation of nucleated cell counts was performed using reference gene primer amplification. Sequencing was performed with immunoSEQ multiplex PCR; in TCRdb, only in-frame clones are kept and a portion is missing. Clone size and the V and J calls come from that table; the DNA yielded D and trimming. The top ten hold around 8% of the sample, which has 150,000 to 200,000 clones, 82% seen once. The source of this sequence is a woman aged 55-75 years with COVID-19, enrolled during active disease. The chain has TRBV5-1 and TRBJ1-2; no reliable D call. The sequencing input was peripheral blood. CDR3 bases: TGCGCCAGCAAGAGCGAACCAATAACTAACTATGGCTACACCTTC. Amino acids: CASKSEPITNYGYTF.